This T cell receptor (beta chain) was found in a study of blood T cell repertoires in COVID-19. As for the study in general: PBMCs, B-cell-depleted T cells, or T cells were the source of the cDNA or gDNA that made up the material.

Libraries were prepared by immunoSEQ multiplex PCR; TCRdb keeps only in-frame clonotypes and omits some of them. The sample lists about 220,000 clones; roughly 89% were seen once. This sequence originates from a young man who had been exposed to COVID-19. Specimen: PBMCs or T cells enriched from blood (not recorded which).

CDR3 amino acids: CASSQGGLAAHNEQFF. The CDR3 DNA is TGTGCCAGCAGCCAGGGGGGGCTAGCCGCCCACAATGAGCAGTTCTTC. J is TRBJ2-1 and V is TRBV3-1 (or the pseudogene TRBV3-2); possible D gene TRBD2, 7 bases. Trimming shortened V by 3 bases and J by 5 bases, and 17 bases separated the two germline ends. The V gene's germline CDR1 is LGHDT and CDR2 YNNKEL (reference sequence). The CDR3 consists of 16 residues.